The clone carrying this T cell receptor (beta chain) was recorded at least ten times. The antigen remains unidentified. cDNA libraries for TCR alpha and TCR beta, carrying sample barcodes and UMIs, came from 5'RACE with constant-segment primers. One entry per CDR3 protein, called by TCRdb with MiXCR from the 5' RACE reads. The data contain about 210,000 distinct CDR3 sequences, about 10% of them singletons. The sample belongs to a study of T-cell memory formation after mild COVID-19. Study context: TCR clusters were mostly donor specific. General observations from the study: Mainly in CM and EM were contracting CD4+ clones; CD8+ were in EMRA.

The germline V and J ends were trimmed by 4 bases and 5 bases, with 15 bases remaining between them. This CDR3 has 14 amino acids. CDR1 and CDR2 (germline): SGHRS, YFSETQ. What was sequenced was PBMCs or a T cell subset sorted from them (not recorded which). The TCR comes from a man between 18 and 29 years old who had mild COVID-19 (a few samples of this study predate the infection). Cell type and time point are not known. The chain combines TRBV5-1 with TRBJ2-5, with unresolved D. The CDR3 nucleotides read TGCGCCAGCAGCAGGTGGCGGCCTGGGGAGACCCAGTACTTC. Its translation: CASSRWRPGETQYF.